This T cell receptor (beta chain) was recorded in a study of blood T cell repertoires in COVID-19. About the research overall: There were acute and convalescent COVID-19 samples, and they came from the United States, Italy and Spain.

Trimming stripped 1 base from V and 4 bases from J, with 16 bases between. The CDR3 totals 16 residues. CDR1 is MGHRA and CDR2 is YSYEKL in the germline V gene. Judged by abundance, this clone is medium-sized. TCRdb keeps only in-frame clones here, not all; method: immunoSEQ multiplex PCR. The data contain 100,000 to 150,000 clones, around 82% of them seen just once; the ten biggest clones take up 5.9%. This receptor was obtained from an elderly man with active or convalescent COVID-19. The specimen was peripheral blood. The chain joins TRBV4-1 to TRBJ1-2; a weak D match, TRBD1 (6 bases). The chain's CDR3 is CASSQAGTPLAYGYTF. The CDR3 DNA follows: TGCGCCAGCAGCCAAGCCGGGACACCCCTCGCCTATGGCTACACCTTC.